A single sample is the source of the 14 T cell receptor beta chains below, sequenced in a study of T cell responses to AZD1222 COVID-19 vaccine. Produced via immunoSEQ multiplex PCR; TCRdb's table is partial and in-frame only. Of 80,000 or so clones in the sample, 70% to 90% were seen once. The input for sequencing was peripheral blood, taken on day 0 of AZD1222 vaccination. Every receptor here comes from an adult in good health.

V and J are TRBV2 and TRBJ1-2; 7 bases line up with TRBD1. Per the germline V gene, CDR1 is SNHLY and CDR2 is FYNNEI. Trimming took 6 bases from V and 7 from J; bases not matched to a gene: 14. CDR3 length equals 15 residues. The CDR3 DNA reads TGTGCCAGCAGGGACTGGGACAGCTTCACCGGTGGCTACACCTTC. It translates to CASRDWDSFTGGYTF.

The count of this clone is one. The chain employs TRBV5-1 and TRBJ2-6, with TRBD2 as a possible D gene (7 bases). The V and J ends lost 4 bases and 1 base respectively, with 21 bases between them. The CDR3 is 19 amino acids. The germline V gene encodes CDR1 SGHRS and CDR2 YFSETQ. This CDR3 reads CASSRGATNSFSGANVLTF. In DNA form, the CDR3 reads TGCGCCAGCAGCCGGGGGGCAACTAATTCCTTTTCTGGGGCCAACGTCCTGACTTTC. The full variable domain, rest sourced from reference TRBV5-1 and TRBJ2-6, is KAGVTQTPRYLIKTRGQQVTLSCSPISGHRSVSWYQQTPGQGLQFLFEYFSETQRNKGNFPGRFSGRQFSNSRSEMNVSTLELGDSALYLCASSRGATNSFSGANVLTFGAGSRLTVL.

In this sample, this clone turned up once. This rearrangement joins TRBV7-9 to TRBJ2-7, with 11 bases matching TRBD2. V gave up 0 bases and J gave up 3 bases; unmatched junction bases: 1. The CDR3 length is 15 residues. In germline, CDR1 is SEHNR, CDR2 FQNEAQ (reference sequence). Written as DNA, the CDR3 is TGTGCCAGCAGCTTAGCTACTAGCGGGAGCTACGAGCAGTACTTC. Amino acid sequence: CASSLATSGSYEQYF.

This chain joins TRBV29-1 and TRBJ2-2; TRBD1 or TRBD2 may be the D gene (5 bases each). Trimming stripped 4 bases from V and 7 bases from J, with 13 bases between. The CDR3 has 13 residues. Germline CDR1 and CDR2: SQVTM and ANQGSEA. CDR3 DNA sequence: TGCAGCGTTGTGGGGCGGGCTGACGGGGAGCTGTTTTTT. It yields the protein CSVVGRADGELFF.

DNA of the CDR3: TGTGCCAGCAGCTTAGTGGCTGAAGCTTTCTTT. As protein: CASSLVAEAFF. This sequence joins TRBV7-8 and TRBJ1-1; D gene unclear. Trimming cost V 1 base and J 6 bases, with 3 bases left between them. Germline V gene data show CDR1 as SGHVS and CDR2 as FQNEAQ. This CDR3 is built from 11 residues.

The CDR3 reads CSVDRTGGGELFF. As DNA, the CDR3 is TGCAGCGTTGACCGGACAGGGGGCGGGGAGCTGTTTTTT. This chain joins TRBV29-1 and TRBJ2-2; 10 bases are shared with TRBD1. CDR1 and CDR2 from the germline V gene are SQVTM and ANQGSEA. The trim removed 3 bases at V and 7 bases at J, leaving 2 bases unmatched. This CDR3 spans 13 amino acids.

J is TRBJ1-2 and V is TRBV7-9, with 9 bases identical to TRBD1. With V trimmed by 4 bases and J by 6 bases, 9 bases remained unmatched. The CDR3 loop spans 15 amino acids. Germline CDR1 and CDR2: SEHNR and FQNEAQ (reference sequence). In DNA, the CDR3 is TGTGCCAGCAGCTCACCACCGGGACAGGGACATGGCTACACCTTC. This encodes CASSSPPGQGHGYTF.

This clone was recorded once. The chain is built from TRBV5-6 and TRBJ2-2; D gene unclear. Trimming stripped 2 bases from V and 3 bases from J, with 2 bases between. There are 12 residues in the CDR3. CDR1 and CDR2 (germline): SGHDT, YYEEEE. CDR3 nucleotides: TGTGCCAGCAGCTTAGACACCGGGGAGCTGTTTTTT. Translation gives CASSLDTGELFF.

V is TRBV18 and J is TRBJ1-1, with D possibly matching TRBD1 (6 bases). The CDR3 totals 13 residues. Trimming shortened V by 3 bases and J by 10 bases, and 15 bases separated the two germline ends. Germline V CDR1 and CDR2: KGHSH, LQKENI. CDR3 region: CASSPLGQLLAFF. CDR3 DNA: TGTGCCAGCTCACCCCTCGGACAGTTATTAGCTTTCTTT.

The chain has TRBV7-9 and TRBJ2-2; D is undetermined. CDR3 length equals 14 residues. Germline V CDR1 and CDR2: SEHNR, FQNEAQ (reference sequence). Trimming cost V 1 base and J 5 bases, with 8 bases left between them. The CDR3 DNA reads as TGTGCCAGCAGCTTAGGACGATTAACCGGGGAGCTGTTTTTT. It is translated as CASSLGRLTGELFF.

The chain joins TRBV6-5 to TRBJ1-1; D is ambiguous. Per germline, CDR1 MNHEY and CDR2 SVGAGI. This CDR3 is built from 13 residues. V lost 6 bases, J lost 6 bases, and 14 bases lay in between. The CDR3 loop reads CASRPHPGAEAFF. CDR3 DNA: TGTGCCAGCAGACCACACCCGGGCGCTGAAGCTTTCTTT.

This sequence joins TRBV27 and TRBJ1-5; D uncertain. The CDR3 has 14 residues. Germline CDR1 and CDR2: MNHEY and SMNVEV (reference sequence). Trimming left V 2 bases short and J 2 bases short, with 7 bases between. CDR3 sequence: CASSLERGNQPQHF. The CDR3 DNA reads TGTGCCAGCAGTTTAGAACGGGGCAATCAGCCCCAGCATTTT.

The rearrangement joins TRBV28 to TRBJ2-7; no clear D gene. Germline-derived CDR1 and CDR2 are MDHEN and SYDVKM. V dropped 5 bases and J dropped 0 bases, with 11 bases sitting between them. This CDR3 spans 14 amino acids. In DNA form, the CDR3 reads TGTGCCAGCAGTCCCCCGGCGAGCTCCTACGAGCAGTACTTC. This encodes CASSPPASSYEQYF.

The CDR3 DNA is TGTGCCAGTTCCCCGGGACTAGCGGAGCAGTACTTC. Translating it yields CASSPGLAEQYF. This chain connects TRBV19 to TRBJ2-7; 10 positions agree with TRBD2. Losses at the gene ends were 8 bases for V and 7 bases for J; bases not matched to a gene: 5. The CDR3 sequence is 12 residues long. CDR1 and CDR2 from the germline V gene are LNHDA and SQIVND (reference sequence).